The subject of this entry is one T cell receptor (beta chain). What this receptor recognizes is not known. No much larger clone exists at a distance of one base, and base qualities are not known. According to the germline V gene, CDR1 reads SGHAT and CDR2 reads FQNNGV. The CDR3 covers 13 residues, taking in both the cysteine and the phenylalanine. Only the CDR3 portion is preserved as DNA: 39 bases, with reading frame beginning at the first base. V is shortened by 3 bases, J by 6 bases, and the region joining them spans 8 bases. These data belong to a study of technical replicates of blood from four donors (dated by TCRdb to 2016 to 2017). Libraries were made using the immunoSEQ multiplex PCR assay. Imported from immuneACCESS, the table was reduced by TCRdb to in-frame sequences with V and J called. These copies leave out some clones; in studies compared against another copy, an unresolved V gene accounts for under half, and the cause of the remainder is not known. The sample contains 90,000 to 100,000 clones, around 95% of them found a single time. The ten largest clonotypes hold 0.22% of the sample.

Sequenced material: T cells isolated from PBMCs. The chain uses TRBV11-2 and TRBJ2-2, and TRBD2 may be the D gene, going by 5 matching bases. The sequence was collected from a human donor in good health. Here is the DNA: TGTGCCAGCAGCTTGGCCGGGGCCGGGGAGCTGTTTTTT. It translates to CASSLAGAGELFF.